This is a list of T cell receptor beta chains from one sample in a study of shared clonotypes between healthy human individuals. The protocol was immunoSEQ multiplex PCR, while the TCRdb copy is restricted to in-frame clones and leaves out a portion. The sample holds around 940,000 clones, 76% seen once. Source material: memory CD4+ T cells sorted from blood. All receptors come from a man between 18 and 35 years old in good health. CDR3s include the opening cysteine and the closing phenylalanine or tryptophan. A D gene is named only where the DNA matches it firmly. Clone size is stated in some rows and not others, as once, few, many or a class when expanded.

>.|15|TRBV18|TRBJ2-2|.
CASSPDGGFYGELFF
TGTGCCAGCTCACCCGACGGAGGGTTCTATGGGGAGCTGTTTTTT
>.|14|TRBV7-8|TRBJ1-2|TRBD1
CASSLGEGARGYTF
TGTGCCAGCAGCTTAGGCGAGGGGGCGAGAGGCTACACCTTC
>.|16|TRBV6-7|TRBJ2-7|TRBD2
CATIAGGEVHPYEQYF
TGTGCCACCATAGCCGGGGGGGAAGTCCATCCCTACGAGCAGTACTTC
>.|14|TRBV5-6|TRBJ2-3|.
CASSGRGPGDTQYF
TGTGCCAGCAGCGGTCGGGGACCGGGAGATACGCAGTATTTT
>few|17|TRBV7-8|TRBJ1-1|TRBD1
CASSLLVQGGAGNEAFF
TGTGCCAGCAGCTTGCTCGTACAGGGGGGTGCGGGAAATGAAGCTTTCTTT
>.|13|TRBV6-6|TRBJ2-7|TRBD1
CASSPGTGREQYF
TGTGCCAGCAGCCCTGGGACAGGGAGAGAGCAGTACTTC
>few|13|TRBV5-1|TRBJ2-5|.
CASRLGNKETQYF
TGCGCCAGCAGACTCGGGAACAAAGAGACCCAGTACTTC
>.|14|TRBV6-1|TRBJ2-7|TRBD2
CASTPQREFYEQYF
TGTGCCAGCACCCCACAGCGGGAGTTCTACGAGCAGTACTTC
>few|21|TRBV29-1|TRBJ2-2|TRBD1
CSVRDRGYRDFHWNGSGELFF
TGCAGCGTGAGGGACAGGGGGTACCGGGACTTCCACTGGAATGGTAGCGGGGAGCTGTTTTTT
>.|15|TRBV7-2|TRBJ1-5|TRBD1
CASSSLGTANQPQHF
TGTGCCAGCAGCTCGCTGGGGACAGCCAATCAGCCCCAGCATTTT
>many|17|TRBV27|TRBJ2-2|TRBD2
CASSSRTSGSLVGELFF
TGTGCCAGCAGTTCTCGGACTAGCGGGAGTTTGGTCGGGGAGCTGTTTTTT
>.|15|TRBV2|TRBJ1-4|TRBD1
CASRPYGTENEKLFF
TGTGCCAGCAGACCGTACGGGACAGAGAATGAAAAACTGTTTTTT
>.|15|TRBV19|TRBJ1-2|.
CATLSGGASARGYTF
TGTGCCACTCTGAGTGGTGGGGCCTCGGCACGGGGCTACACCTTC
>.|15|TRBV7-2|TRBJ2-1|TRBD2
CASSLGDYIANEQFF
TGTGCCAGCAGCTTAGGGGACTATATAGCAAATGAGCAGTTCTTC
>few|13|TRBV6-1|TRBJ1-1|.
CASSEATGWEAFF
TGTGCCAGCAGTGAAGCGACGGGGTGGGAAGCTTTCTTT
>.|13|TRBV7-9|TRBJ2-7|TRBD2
CASRSSSGNEQYF
TGTGCCAGCAGGTCCTCTAGCGGAAACGAGCAGTACTTC
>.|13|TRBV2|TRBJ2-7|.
CASSELGTYEQYF
TGTGCCAGCAGTGAGCTCGGGACCTACGAGCAGTACTTC
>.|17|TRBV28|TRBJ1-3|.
CASSFAIGRGGGNTIYF
TGTGCCAGCAGTTTCGCTATTGGGCGGGGAGGTGGAAACACCATATATTTT
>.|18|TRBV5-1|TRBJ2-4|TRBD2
CASSTGLAGGPGEDIQYF
TGCGCCAGCAGCACGGGACTAGCGGGAGGGCCGGGTGAAGACATTCAGTACTTC
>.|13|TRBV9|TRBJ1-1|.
CASSREGFTSAFF
TGTGCCAGCAGCCGCGAAGGGTTTACGAGCGCTTTCTTT
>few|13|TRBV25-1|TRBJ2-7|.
CASKRGSSYEQYF
TGTGCCAGCAAGAGGGGCAGCTCCTACGAGCAGTACTTC
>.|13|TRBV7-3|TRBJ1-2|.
CASSLGSDYGYTF
TGTGCCAGCAGCTTAGGTTCGGACTATGGCTACACCTTC
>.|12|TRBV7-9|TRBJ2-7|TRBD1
CASSRPGQAKYF
TGTGCCAGCAGCCGACCGGGACAGGCAAAGTACTTC
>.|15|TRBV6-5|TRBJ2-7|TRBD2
CASSLTSGGAWEQYF
TGTGCCAGCAGTCTGACTAGCGGGGGGGCTTGGGAGCAGTACTTC
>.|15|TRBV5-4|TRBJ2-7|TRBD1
CASSPGTGAPYEQYF
TGTGCCAGCAGCCCGGGGACAGGGGCCCCCTACGAGCAGTACTTC
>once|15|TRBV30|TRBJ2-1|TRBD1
CAWSGGQGFYNEQFF
TGTGCCTGGAGTGGAGGACAGGGTTTCTACAATGAGCAGTTCTTC
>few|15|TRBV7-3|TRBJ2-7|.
CASSLSGTDNYEQYF
TGTGCCAGCAGCTTAAGCGGGACAGACAACTACGAGCAGTACTTC
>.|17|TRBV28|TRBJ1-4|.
CASSSHTLGAEGEKLFF
TGTGCCAGCAGTTCCCACACTTTAGGGGCTGAGGGTGAAAAACTGTTTTTT
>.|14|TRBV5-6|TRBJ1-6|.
CASSTSGTQGTLHF
TGTGCCAGCAGCACATCCGGGACCCAGGGGACCCTCCACTTT
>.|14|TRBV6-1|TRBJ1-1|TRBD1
CASSVGGSNTEAFF
TGTGCCAGCAGTGTAGGGGGCTCGAACACTGAAGCTTTCTTT
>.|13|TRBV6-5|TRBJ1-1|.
CASSLGTATEAFF
TGTGCCAGCAGCCTAGGGACCGCCACTGAAGCTTTCTTT
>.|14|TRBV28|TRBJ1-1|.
CASSHHKVGTEAFF
TGTGCCAGCAGCCACCACAAAGTGGGCACTGAAGCTTTCTTT
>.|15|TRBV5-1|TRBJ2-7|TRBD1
CASSLVGDRGHEQYF
TGCGCCAGCAGCTTGGTTGGGGACAGGGGGCACGAGCAGTACTTC
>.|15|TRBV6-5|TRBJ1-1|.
CASSVTGGANTEAFF
TGTGCCAGCAGCGTCACCGGGGGGGCGAACACTGAAGCTTTCTTT
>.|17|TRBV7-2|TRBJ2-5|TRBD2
CASSLGGLAGEGETQYF
TGTGCCAGCAGCTTAGGCGGGCTAGCGGGAGAGGGAGAGACCCAGTACTTC
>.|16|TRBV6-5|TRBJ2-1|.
CASSYPAPHGNNEQFF
TGTGCCAGCAGTTACCCGGCCCCCCACGGTAACAATGAGCAGTTCTTC
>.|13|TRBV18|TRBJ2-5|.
CASSPEIQETQYF
TGTGCCAGCTCACCCGAAATCCAAGAGACCCAGTACTTC
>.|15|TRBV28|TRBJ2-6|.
CASTPGASGANVLTF
TGTGCCAGCACCCCTGGGGCCTCTGGGGCCAACGTCCTGACTTTC
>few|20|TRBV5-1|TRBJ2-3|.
CASSLVIMGTGPSSTDTQYF
TGCGCCAGCAGCTTGGTGATTATGGGGACTGGACCTTCTAGCACAGATACGCAGTATTTT
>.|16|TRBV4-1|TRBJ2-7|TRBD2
CASSRQTSGAAYEQYF
TGCGCCAGCAGCCGTCAGACTAGCGGGGCTGCCTACGAGCAGTACTTC
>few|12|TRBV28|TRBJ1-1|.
CASTPGSTEAFF
TGTGCCAGCACCCCGGGGAGCACTGAAGCTTTCTTT
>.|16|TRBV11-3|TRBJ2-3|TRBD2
CASSERTSGSADTQYF
TGTGCCAGCAGCGAGCGGACTAGCGGGAGCGCAGATACGCAGTATTTT
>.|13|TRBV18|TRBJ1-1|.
CASSPPGEFEAFF
TGTGCCAGCTCACCACCGGGGGAGTTTGAAGCTTTCTTT
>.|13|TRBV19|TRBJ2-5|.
CASSTHLQETQYF
TGTGCCAGTAGTACCCACTTACAAGAGACCCAGTACTTC